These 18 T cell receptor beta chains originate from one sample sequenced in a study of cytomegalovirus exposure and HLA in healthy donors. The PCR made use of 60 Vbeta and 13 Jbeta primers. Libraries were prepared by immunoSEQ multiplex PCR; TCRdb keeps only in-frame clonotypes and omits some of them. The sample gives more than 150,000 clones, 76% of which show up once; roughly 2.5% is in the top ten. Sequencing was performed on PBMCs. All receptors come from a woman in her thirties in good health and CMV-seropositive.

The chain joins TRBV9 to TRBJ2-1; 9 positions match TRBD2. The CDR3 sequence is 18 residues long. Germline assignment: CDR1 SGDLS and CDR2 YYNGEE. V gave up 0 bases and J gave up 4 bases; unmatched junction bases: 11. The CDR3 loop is CASSVDGLASGVYNEQFF. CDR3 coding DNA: TGTGCCAGCAGCGTAGATGGACTGGCTAGCGGGGTTTACAATGAGCAGTTCTTC.

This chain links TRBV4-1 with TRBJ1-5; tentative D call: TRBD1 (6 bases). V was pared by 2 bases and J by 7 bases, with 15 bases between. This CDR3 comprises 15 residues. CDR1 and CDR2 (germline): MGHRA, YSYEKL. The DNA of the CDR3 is TGCGCCAGCAGCCAATGGGACAATCTACAGCAGCCCCAGCATTTT. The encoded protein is CASSQWDNLQQPQHF.

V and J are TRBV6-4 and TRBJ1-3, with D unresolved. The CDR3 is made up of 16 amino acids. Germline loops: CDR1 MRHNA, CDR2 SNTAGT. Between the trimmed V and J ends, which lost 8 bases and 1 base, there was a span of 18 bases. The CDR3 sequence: CASVRYSQLSGNTIYF. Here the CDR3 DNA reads TGTGCCAGCGTTCGCTACAGCCAGCTTTCTGGAAACACCATATATTTT.

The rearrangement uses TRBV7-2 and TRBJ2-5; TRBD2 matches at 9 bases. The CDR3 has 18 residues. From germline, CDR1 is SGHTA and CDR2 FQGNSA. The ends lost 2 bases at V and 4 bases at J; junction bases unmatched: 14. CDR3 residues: CASSLPRLPSGDPETQYF. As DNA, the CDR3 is TGTGCCAGCAGCTTACCTCGTCTTCCTAGCGGGGACCCAGAGACCCAGTACTTC.

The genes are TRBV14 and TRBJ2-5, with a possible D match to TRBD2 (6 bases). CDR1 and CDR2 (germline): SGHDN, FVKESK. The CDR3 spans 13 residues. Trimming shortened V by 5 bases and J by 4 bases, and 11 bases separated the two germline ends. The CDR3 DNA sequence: TGTGCCAGCAGCGAGACTAGTCGAGAGACCCAGTACTTC. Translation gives CASSETSRETQYF.

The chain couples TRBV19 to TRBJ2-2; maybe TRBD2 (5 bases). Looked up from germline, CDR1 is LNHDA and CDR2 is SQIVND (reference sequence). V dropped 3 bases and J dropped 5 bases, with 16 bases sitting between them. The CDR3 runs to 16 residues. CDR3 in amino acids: CASSILRVEYTGELFF. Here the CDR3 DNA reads TGTGCCAGTAGTATTCTGAGGGTAGAGTATACCGGGGAGCTGTTTTTT.

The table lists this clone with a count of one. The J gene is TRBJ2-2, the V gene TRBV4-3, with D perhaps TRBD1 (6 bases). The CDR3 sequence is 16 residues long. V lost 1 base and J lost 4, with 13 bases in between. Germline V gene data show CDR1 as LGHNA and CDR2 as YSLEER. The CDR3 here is CASSQGGGLITGELFF. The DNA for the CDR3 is TGCGCCAGCAGCCAAGGAGGGGGTCTAATCACCGGGGAGCTGTTTTTT.

The CDR3 DNA reads as TGTGCCAGCTCGCGGAGGGAGCTGTTTTTT. It yields the protein CASSRRELFF. This chain links TRBV28 with TRBJ2-2; D uncertain. CDR1 is MDHEN and CDR2 is SYDVKM in the germline V gene. Trimming took 8 bases from V and 9 from J, leaving 7 bases between them. The CDR3 is 10 residues long.

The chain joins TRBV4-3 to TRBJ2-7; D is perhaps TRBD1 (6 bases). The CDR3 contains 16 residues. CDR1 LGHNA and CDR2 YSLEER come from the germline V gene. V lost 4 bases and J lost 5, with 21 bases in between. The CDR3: CASSRTLQGPRNEQYF. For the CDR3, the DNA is TGCGCCAGCAGCCGGACTCTTCAGGGGCCGAGAAACGAGCAGTACTTC.

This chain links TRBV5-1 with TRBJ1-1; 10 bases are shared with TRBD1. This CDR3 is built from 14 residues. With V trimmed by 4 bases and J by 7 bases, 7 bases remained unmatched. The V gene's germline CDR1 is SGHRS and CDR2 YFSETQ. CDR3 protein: CASSLQTGGGEAFF. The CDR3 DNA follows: TGCGCCAGCAGCCTCCAGACAGGGGGCGGTGAAGCTTTCTTT.

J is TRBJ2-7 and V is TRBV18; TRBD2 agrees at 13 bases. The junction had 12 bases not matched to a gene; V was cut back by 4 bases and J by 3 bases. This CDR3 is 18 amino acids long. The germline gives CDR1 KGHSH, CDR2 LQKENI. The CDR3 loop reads CASSLKTSGGPSYYEQYF. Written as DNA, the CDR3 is TGTGCCAGCTCACTGAAGACTAGCGGGGGGCCTAGCTACTACGAGCAGTACTTC.

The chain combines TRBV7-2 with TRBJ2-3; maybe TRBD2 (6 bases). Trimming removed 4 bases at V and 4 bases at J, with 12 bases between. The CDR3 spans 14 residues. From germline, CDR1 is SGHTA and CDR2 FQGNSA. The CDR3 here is CASSWRGEADTQYF. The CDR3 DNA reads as TGTGCCAGCAGCTGGCGCGGGGAGGCAGATACGCAGTATTTT.

CDR3: CASSQDLYSNNYGYTF. The CDR3 bases are TGCGCCAGCAGCCAAGATCTTTACAGTAATAACTATGGCTACACCTTC. This chain links TRBV4-3 with TRBJ1-2, with D uncertain. CDR1 LGHNA and CDR2 YSLEER come from the germline V gene. V lost 0 bases to trimming and J lost 1 base, with 12 bases between them. The CDR3 has 16 residues.

CDR3 nucleotide sequence: TGTGCCAGCAGTGAAGCGCTTCACGGGGGAAGCTCCTACAATGAGCAGTTCTTC. Translated, it gives CASSEALHGGSSYNEQFF. The chain employs TRBV6-1 and TRBJ2-1, with D maybe TRBD2 (6 bases). V was clipped by 0 bases and J by 0 bases, with 15 bases between them. CDR1 is MNHNS, CDR2 SASEGT, per germline. This CDR3 is built from 18 residues.

The CDR3 bases are TGTGCCAGCAGCGTTCGACAGATTAATGAAAAACTGTTTTTT. Its translation is CASSVRQINEKLFF. The rearrangement links TRBV9 to TRBJ1-4, with D perhaps matching TRBD1 (5 bases). The CDR3 totals 14 residues. With 2 bases removed from V and 4 bases from J, the gap between germline ends came to 9 bases. Looked up from germline, CDR1 is SGDLS and CDR2 is YYNGEE.

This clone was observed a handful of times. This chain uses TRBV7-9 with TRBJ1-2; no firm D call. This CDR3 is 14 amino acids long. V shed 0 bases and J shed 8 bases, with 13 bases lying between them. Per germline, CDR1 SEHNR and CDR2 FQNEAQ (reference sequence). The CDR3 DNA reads TGTGCCAGCAGCTTAGCGGGAGAAGGTGGGGGCTACACCTTC. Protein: CASSLAGEGGGYTF.

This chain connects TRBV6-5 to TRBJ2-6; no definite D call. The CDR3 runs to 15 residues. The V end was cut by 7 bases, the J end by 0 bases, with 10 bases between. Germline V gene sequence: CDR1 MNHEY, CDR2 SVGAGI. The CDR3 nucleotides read TGTGCCAGCACGCTGGGCTTCTCTGGGGCCAACGTCCTGACTTTC. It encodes CASTLGFSGANVLTF.

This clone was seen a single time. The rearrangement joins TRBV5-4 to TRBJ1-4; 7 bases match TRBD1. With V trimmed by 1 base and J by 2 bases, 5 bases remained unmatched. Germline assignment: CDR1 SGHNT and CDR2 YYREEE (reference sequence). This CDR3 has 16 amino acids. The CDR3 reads CASSLTGATTNEKLFF. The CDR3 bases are TGTGCCAGCAGCTTGACAGGGGCTACCACTAATGAAAAACTGTTTTTT.